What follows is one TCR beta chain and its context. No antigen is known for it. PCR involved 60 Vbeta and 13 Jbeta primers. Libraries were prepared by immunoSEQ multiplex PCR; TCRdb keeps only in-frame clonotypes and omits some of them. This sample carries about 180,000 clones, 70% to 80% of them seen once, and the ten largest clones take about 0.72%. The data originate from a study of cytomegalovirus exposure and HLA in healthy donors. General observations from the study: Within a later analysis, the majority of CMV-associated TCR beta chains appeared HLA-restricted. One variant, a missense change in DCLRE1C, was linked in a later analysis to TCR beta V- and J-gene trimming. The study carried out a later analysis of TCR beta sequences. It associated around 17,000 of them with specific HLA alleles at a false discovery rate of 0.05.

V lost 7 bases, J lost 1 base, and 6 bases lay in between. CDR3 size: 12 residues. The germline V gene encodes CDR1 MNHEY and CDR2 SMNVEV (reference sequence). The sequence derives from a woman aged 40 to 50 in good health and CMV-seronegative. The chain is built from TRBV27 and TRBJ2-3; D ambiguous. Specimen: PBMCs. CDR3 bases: TGTGCCAGCAAGCGCGGCACAGATACGCAGTATTTT. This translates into CASKRGTDTQYF.